This T cell receptor beta chain was observed in a study of blood T cell repertoires in COVID-19. The overall study: The United States, Italy and Spain were the sources of the acute and convalescent COVID-19 samples.

Authors' analysis steps: Amplification of reference gene primers provided the estimated nucleated cell counts. Generated by immunoSEQ multiplex PCR, the TCRdb table keeps only in-frame clones and is missing some. Clonal size and the V and J genes are those of that table, whereas D and trimming came from the DNA. The profile shows around 470,000 clones, 89% of them singletons. V was clipped by 5 bases and J by 9 bases, with 11 bases between them. CDR3 length: 12 residues. From germline, CDR1 is MNHEY and CDR2 SMNVEV (reference sequence). Enrollment of patients from Seattle took place during active infection, with longitudinal follow-up.

The sequencing sample was made of peripheral blood. The chain combines TRBV27 with TRBJ2-1; perhaps TRBD2 as D (6 bases). This TCR was recovered from a man aged 18 to 30 with COVID-19, enrolled during active disease. As DNA, the CDR3 is TGTGCCAGCAGTCGGCTGGGGGGTGAGCAGTTCTTC. Translating gives CASSRLGGEQFF.